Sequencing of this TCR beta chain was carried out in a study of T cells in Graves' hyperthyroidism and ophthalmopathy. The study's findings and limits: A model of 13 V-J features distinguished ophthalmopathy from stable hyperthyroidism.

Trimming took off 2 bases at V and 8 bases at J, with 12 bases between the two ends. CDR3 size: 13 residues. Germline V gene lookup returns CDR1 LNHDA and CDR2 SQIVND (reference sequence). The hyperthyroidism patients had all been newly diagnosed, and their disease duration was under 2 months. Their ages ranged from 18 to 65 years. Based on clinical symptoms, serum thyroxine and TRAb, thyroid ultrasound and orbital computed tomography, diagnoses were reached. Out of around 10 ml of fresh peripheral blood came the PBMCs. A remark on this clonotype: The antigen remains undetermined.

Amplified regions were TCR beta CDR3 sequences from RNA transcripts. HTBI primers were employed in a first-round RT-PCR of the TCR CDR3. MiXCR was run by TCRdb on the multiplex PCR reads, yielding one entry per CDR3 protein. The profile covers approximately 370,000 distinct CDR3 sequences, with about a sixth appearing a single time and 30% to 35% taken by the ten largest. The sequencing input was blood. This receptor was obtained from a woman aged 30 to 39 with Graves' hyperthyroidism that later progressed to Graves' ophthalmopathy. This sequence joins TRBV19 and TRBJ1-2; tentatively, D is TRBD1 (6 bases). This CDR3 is CASSISRGYGYTF. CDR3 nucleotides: TGTGCCAGTAGTATATCCAGGGGATACGGCTACACCTTC.